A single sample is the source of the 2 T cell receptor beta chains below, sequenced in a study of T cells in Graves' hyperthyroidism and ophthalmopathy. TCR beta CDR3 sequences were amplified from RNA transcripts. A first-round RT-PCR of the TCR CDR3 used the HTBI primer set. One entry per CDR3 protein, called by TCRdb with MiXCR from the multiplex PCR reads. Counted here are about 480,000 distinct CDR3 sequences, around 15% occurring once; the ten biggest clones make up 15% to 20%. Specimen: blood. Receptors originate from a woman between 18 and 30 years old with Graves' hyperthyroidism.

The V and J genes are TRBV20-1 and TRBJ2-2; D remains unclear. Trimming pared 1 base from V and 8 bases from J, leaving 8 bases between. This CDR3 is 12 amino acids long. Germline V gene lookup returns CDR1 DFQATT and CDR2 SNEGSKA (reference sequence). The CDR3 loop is CSARARSGELFF. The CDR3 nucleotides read TGCAGTGCTAGAGCCAGATCGGGGGAGCTGTTTTTT.

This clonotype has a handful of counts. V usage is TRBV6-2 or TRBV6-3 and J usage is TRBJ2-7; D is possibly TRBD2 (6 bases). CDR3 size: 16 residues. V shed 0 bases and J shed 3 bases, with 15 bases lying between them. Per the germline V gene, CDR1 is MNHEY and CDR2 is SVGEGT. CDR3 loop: CASSYSIQEGDYEQYF. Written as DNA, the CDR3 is TGTGCCAGCAGTTACTCGATTCAGGAGGGCGACTACGAGCAGTACTTC.